Listed below are T cell receptor beta chains from one sample, sequenced in a study of cytomegalovirus exposure and HLA in healthy donors. The assay was immunoSEQ multiplex PCR, and TCRdb's table has in-frame clones only and misses some. The sample has around 100,000 clones, and its top ten clones hold 3% to 3.5%. Sequencing was carried out using PBMCs. The receptors were gathered from a woman in her thirties in good health and CMV-seronegative. CDR3s include the opening cysteine and the closing phenylalanine or tryptophan. Each record gives: V gene, J gene, D gene, CDR3 DNA, CDR3 protein. The D gene is left open where the match is weak.

V gene: TRBV19; J gene: TRBJ1-1; D gene: TRBD1; CDR3 DNA: TGTGCCAGTAGTCCCTGGACAGGGAGGAACACTGAAGCTTTCTTT; CDR3 protein: CASSPWTGRNTEAFF
V gene: TRBV28; J gene: TRBJ2-7; D gene: TRBD1; CDR3 DNA: TGTGCCTGCCCGGGGACAGGGACGTACGAGCAGTACTTC; CDR3 protein: CACPGTGTYEQYF
V gene: TRBV19; J gene: TRBJ1-5; D gene: -; CDR3 DNA: TGTGCCAGTAGTATAGAGACAGGCCTTCAGCCCCAGCATTTT; CDR3 protein: CASSIETGLQPQHF
V gene: TRBV7-9; J gene: TRBJ1-3; D gene: -; CDR3 DNA: TGTGCCAGCAGCCCCCAGGTTCCTGGAAACACCATATATTTT; CDR3 protein: CASSPQVPGNTIYF
V gene: TRBV14; J gene: TRBJ2-2; D gene: -; CDR3 DNA: TGTGCCAGCAGCCAAGATTCTAGTGGGAGGACGAACACCGGGGAGCTGTTTTTT; CDR3 protein: CASSQDSSGRTNTGELFF
V gene: TRBV11-2; J gene: TRBJ1-1; D gene: -; CDR3 DNA: TGTGCCAGCAGCTTAGTTTCAGGTCTGAACACTGAAGCTTTCTTT; CDR3 protein: CASSLVSGLNTEAFF
V gene: TRBV15; J gene: TRBJ2-5; D gene: -; CDR3 DNA: TGTGCCACCAGCAGAGTTGGGCCGGGGGAGACCCAGTACTTC; CDR3 protein: CATSRVGPGETQYF
V gene: TRBV19; J gene: TRBJ1-2; D gene: -; CDR3 DNA: TGTGCCAGCAAGAGCCTTGGGGGGGGCTACACCTTC; CDR3 protein: CASKSLGGGYTF
V gene: TRBV15; J gene: TRBJ2-5; D gene: TRBD1; CDR3 DNA: TGTGCCACCAGCAGAGAGGCCGGACAGGGCCAAGAGACCCAGTACTTC; CDR3 protein: CATSREAGQGQETQYF
V gene: TRBV7-2; J gene: TRBJ1-3; D gene: -; CDR3 DNA: TGTGCCAGCAGCTTACTTGGGAGAGGAAACACCATATATTTT; CDR3 protein: CASSLLGRGNTIYF
V gene: TRBV7-3; J gene: TRBJ1-1; D gene: TRBD1; CDR3 DNA: TGTGCCAGCAGCGAAAACCACAGGGGGATGAACACTGAAGCTTTCTTT; CDR3 protein: CASSENHRGMNTEAFF
V gene: TRBV11-2; J gene: TRBJ1-6; D gene: -; CDR3 DNA: TGTGCCAGCAGCTTAGTAGGGGGCTCCTATAATTCACCCCTCCACTTT; CDR3 protein: CASSLVGGSYNSPLHF
V gene: TRBV19; J gene: TRBJ1-2; D gene: -; CDR3 DNA: TGTGCCAGTAGCGCCCGGTTAAGCCGGAACTATGGCTACACCTTC; CDR3 protein: CASSARLSRNYGYTF
V gene: TRBV5-4; J gene: TRBJ2-7; D gene: -; CDR3 DNA: TGTGCCAGCAGCCCCGGCGGAAACTACGAGCAGTACTTC; CDR3 protein: CASSPGGNYEQYF
V gene: TRBV4-1; J gene: TRBJ1-2; D gene: TRBD1; CDR3 DNA: TGCGCCAGCAGCCCGAACAGGGGAGCCTATGGCTACACCTTC; CDR3 protein: CASSPNRGAYGYTF
V gene: TRBV11-3; J gene: TRBJ2-3; D gene: TRBD1; CDR3 DNA: TGTGCCAGCAGCTTACGACAGGGAACAGATACGCAGTATTTT; CDR3 protein: CASSLRQGTDTQYF
V gene: TRBV6-1; J gene: TRBJ2-7; D gene: TRBD1; CDR3 DNA: TGCGCCAGCAATAAGAGGCGACAGGGCTCCTACGAGCAGTACTTC; CDR3 protein: CASNKRRQGSYEQYF
V gene: TRBV27; J gene: TRBJ2-2; D gene: -; CDR3 DNA: TGTGCCAGCAAGTCCAGGGTTTACGATACCACCGGGGAGCTGTTTTTT; CDR3 protein: CASKSRVYDTTGELFF
V gene: TRBV7-9; J gene: TRBJ2-7; D gene: TRBD2; CDR3 DNA: TGTGCCAGCAGCCTAAGCGGGGGTAGCTCCTACGAGCAGTACTTC; CDR3 protein: CASSLSGGSSYEQYF
V gene: TRBV18; J gene: TRBJ1-4; D gene: -; CDR3 DNA: TGTGCCAGCTCACCGGCTACTAATGAAAAACTGTTTTTT; CDR3 protein: CASSPATNEKLFF
V gene: TRBV7-7; J gene: TRBJ2-1; D gene: TRBD2; CDR3 DNA: TGTGCTAGCAGCTCGACTAGCGTCGACAATGAGCAGTTCTTC; CDR3 protein: CASSSTSVDNEQFF
V gene: TRBV2; J gene: TRBJ1-1; D gene: TRBD1; CDR3 DNA: TGTGCCAGCAGCCTAAGGAGGGGGGGACAGGGGAACACTGAAGCTTTCTTT; CDR3 protein: CASSLRRGGQGNTEAFF
V gene: TRBV10-3; J gene: TRBJ2-3; D gene: -; CDR3 DNA: TGTGCCATCAGTGAGCGGAGCTTCGCTAGCACAGATACGCAGTATTTT; CDR3 protein: CAISERSFASTDTQYF
V gene: TRBV30; J gene: TRBJ2-2; D gene: -; CDR3 DNA: TGTGCCTGGAGTACTAGGAACACCGGGGAGCTGTTTTTT; CDR3 protein: CAWSTRNTGELFF
V gene: TRBV28; J gene: TRBJ1-2; D gene: -; CDR3 DNA: TGTGCCAGCAGTTACACGACAGATAACTATGGCTACACCTTC; CDR3 protein: CASSYTTDNYGYTF
V gene: TRBV28; J gene: TRBJ2-2; D gene: TRBD2; CDR3 DNA: TGTGCCAGCAGTTTGAGGGGTAGACTAGCGGGAGACAAGACCGGGGAGCTGTTTTTT; CDR3 protein: CASSLRGRLAGDKTGELFF
V gene: TRBV5-4; J gene: TRBJ1-1; D gene: TRBD1; CDR3 DNA: TGTGCCAGCCGAGTTTCGACAGGGATAAGCACTGAAGCTTTCTTT; CDR3 protein: CASRVSTGISTEAFF
V gene: TRBV12-5; J gene: TRBJ2-3; D gene: -; CDR3 DNA: TGTGCTAGTGGACCAGGACGGCGGGTTACAGATACGCAGTATTTT; CDR3 protein: CASGPGRRVTDTQYF
V gene: TRBV6-1; J gene: TRBJ2-7; D gene: -; CDR3 DNA: TGTGCCAGCAGCGAGGGGGGACTAAGCCACGAGCAGTACTTC; CDR3 protein: CASSEGGLSHEQYF
V gene: TRBV7-9; J gene: TRBJ2-5; D gene: TRBD2; CDR3 DNA: TGTGCCAGCAGCCCCGATTATAAGACTAGCGGGAGATTGGAGACCCAGTACTTC; CDR3 protein: CASSPDYKTSGRLETQYF
V gene: TRBV27; J gene: TRBJ2-3; D gene: -; CDR3 DNA: TGTGCCAGCAGTTTAACGGCCGGGACAACGACAGATACGCAGTATTTT; CDR3 protein: CASSLTAGTTTDTQYF
V gene: TRBV19; J gene: TRBJ1-1; D gene: -; CDR3 DNA: TGTGCCAGTCAACCCCAGGGCCTGAACACTGAAGCTTTCTTT; CDR3 protein: CASQPQGLNTEAFF
V gene: TRBV5-4; J gene: TRBJ2-7; D gene: TRBD2; CDR3 DNA: TGTGCCAGCAGCTTACTAGCGGTTCAACAGTACTTC; CDR3 protein: CASSLLAVQQYF
V gene: TRBV18; J gene: TRBJ2-7; D gene: TRBD1; CDR3 DNA: TGTGCCAGCTCCCAGTCAACAGGGGAGTTGGGCGAGCAGTACTTC; CDR3 protein: CASSQSTGELGEQYF
V gene: TRBV28; J gene: TRBJ1-1; D gene: -; CDR3 DNA: TGTGCCAGCCTAGCGGTAAGACGAGCTTTCTTT; CDR3 protein: CASLAVRRAFF
V gene: TRBV5-1; J gene: TRBJ2-6; D gene: TRBD1; CDR3 DNA: TGCGCCAGCAGCTTCGGGGACAGAGCCTCTGGGGCCAACGTCCTGACTTTC; CDR3 protein: CASSFGDRASGANVLTF
V gene: TRBV5-5; J gene: TRBJ1-4; D gene: -; CDR3 DNA: TGTGCCAGCAGCTTATCGACAGGTATCGAAGAAAAACTGTTTTTT; CDR3 protein: CASSLSTGIEEKLFF
V gene: TRBV18; J gene: TRBJ1-1; D gene: -; CDR3 DNA: TGTGCCAGCTCACCACCGTACGGAGACACTGAAGCTTTCTTT; CDR3 protein: CASSPPYGDTEAFF
V gene: TRBV18; J gene: TRBJ1-5; D gene: -; CDR3 DNA: TGTGCCAGCTCACCACGAGGAGGAAACAATCAGCCCCAGCATTTT; CDR3 protein: CASSPRGGNNQPQHF
V gene: TRBV2; J gene: TRBJ1-5; D gene: -; CDR3 DNA: TGTGCCAGCAGTGACAGGGCGGGCAATCAGCCCCAGCATTTT; CDR3 protein: CASSDRAGNQPQHF
V gene: TRBV10-3; J gene: TRBJ2-3; D gene: TRBD2; CDR3 DNA: TGTGCCATCAGTGAAGGGACTAGCGGAACAGATACGCAGTATTTT; CDR3 protein: CAISEGTSGTDTQYF
V gene: TRBV27; J gene: TRBJ2-1; D gene: -; CDR3 DNA: TGTGCCAGCAGCCTGGGGGCAGGGGACTACAATGAGCAGTTCTTC; CDR3 protein: CASSLGAGDYNEQFF
V gene: TRBV18; J gene: TRBJ2-5; D gene: -; CDR3 DNA: TGTGCCAGCTCCCAAAACGGGGGAAGCCAAGAGACCCAGTACTTC; CDR3 protein: CASSQNGGSQETQYF
V gene: TRBV2; J gene: TRBJ2-5; D gene: -; CDR3 DNA: TGTGCCAGCAGTGGGACCGCAGGGCATGGGGAGACCCAGTACTTC; CDR3 protein: CASSGTAGHGETQYF
V gene: TRBV6-1; J gene: TRBJ2-7; D gene: -; CDR3 DNA: TGTGCCAGCAGTGAATATGTGGTCTACGAGCAGTACTTC; CDR3 protein: CASSEYVVYEQYF